This T cell receptor beta chain was recorded in a study of blood T cells in healthy people across ages (dated by TCRdb to between 2015 and 2017). Context from the whole study: In model experiments, template switching captured roughly one uniquely barcoded TCR beta cDNA molecule for every two T cells. To track age-related changes in TCR beta repertoire diversity, the study relied on deep sequencing normalized with unique cDNA molecular identifiers. Four age groups were formed from the donors: young (average about 16 years), middle-aged (more than 35), aged (62) and long-lived (roughly 81). To avoid experimental bias, donors of different ages were spread randomly across the sequencing lanes. Using the same blood draw, the study looked at two additional independent replicas of 1 million unique cDNA reads for two donors, one aged 18 to 29 and the other aged 80 or older.

The CDR3 goes from the cysteine to the phenylalanine over 15 residues. Only the CDR3 DNA stays, 45 bases, in frame from base 1. CDR1 and CDR2 were assigned from the germline V gene as SGHTA and FQGNSA. The germline ends are 14 bases apart after V is trimmed by 5 bases and J by 3 bases. Donors were 39 systemically healthy Caucasian individuals from Russia aged 6 to 90 years. About 9.1 milliliters of peripheral blood were collected from each donor into EDTA-treated Vacutainer tubes. Ficoll-Paque density-gradient centrifugation was used to isolate PBMCs, with at least 7 million obtained per sample. Trizol reagent was used to extract total RNA from the PBMCs, yielding at least 5 micrograms per sample. For every donor, flow cytometry on a PBMC aliquot measured the percentage of naive CD45RAhigh/CD27high T cells. The receptor library was made with 5' RACE. This sample was sequenced with an Illumina HiSeq 2500. A second about 7 to 11 cycle PCR used a sample-barcoded 5' primer and a J-beta primer mix. A template-switch 5' adaptor carrying 12 random nucleotides introduced a unique molecular identifier onto each TCR beta cDNA molecule. At least 2.5 million CDR3-containing paired-end reads were obtained from each sample. First-strand cDNA was synthesized from all RNA with the Mint cDNA synthesis kit, primed by a TRBC-specific oligonucleotide. After uracil-DNA glycosylase treatment, a first 18-cycle PCR used universal primers M1SS and BC2_uni_R on all cDNA. The authors' pipeline ran thus. For normalization, 1 million high-quality reads, each with a distinct molecular identifier, were randomly selected from each sample. Instead of being binned into consensus sequences, reads that shared molecular identifiers were thrown out. MiTCR, with a Q25 quality threshold and the strictest error-elimination algorithm, was used for CDR3 identification, clonotype clustering and error correction. A nonparametric unseen species model using Euler transformation provided a lower-bound estimate of total TCR beta diversity. TCRdb ran its own pipeline on the public reads, namely fastp trimming at Q25 and MiXCR clone calling, and kept in-frame beta chains. Merged by CDR3 protein, the rows form single entries marked with the most common genes and DNA. TCRdb, rather than the study authors, made the V and J calls. The sample table holds 850,000 or so distinct CDR3 sequences, of which 25% to 35% were seen once. The ten biggest clones cover approximately 15% of the sample.

This clonotype occurred many times. What antigen it recognizes has not been identified. No per-base quality is available; no much larger clone lies one base away. Overall study results and their limits: Since profiling was done on bulk unsorted PBMCs, naive and antigen-experienced compartments could not be conclusively compared. The CMV infection status of donors was not known, potentially confounding age-related changes in expanded clonotypes. Observed TCR beta diversity per million T cells fell roughly linearly with age, and a significant reduction was already apparent by age roughly 40. Observed TCR beta diversity correlated strongly with the percentage of naive T cells measured by flow cytometry. Estimates of total diversity from one million sequenced T cells were regarded as lower bounds and underestimates. Compared with the aged group, the long-lived group had more naive CD4+ T cells, fewer expanded clones and increased TCR diversity, suggesting age selection.

Material: blood. The sequence derives from a woman over 75 in good health. Recombination connected TRBV7-2 to TRBJ2-4, with the D call tentatively TRBD1 or TRBD2, each fitting 6 bases. At the DNA level, the sequence is TGTGCCAGCAGCCCCCCGGAGGGGGTCAAAAACATTCAGTACTTC. This encodes CASSPPEGVKNIQYF.